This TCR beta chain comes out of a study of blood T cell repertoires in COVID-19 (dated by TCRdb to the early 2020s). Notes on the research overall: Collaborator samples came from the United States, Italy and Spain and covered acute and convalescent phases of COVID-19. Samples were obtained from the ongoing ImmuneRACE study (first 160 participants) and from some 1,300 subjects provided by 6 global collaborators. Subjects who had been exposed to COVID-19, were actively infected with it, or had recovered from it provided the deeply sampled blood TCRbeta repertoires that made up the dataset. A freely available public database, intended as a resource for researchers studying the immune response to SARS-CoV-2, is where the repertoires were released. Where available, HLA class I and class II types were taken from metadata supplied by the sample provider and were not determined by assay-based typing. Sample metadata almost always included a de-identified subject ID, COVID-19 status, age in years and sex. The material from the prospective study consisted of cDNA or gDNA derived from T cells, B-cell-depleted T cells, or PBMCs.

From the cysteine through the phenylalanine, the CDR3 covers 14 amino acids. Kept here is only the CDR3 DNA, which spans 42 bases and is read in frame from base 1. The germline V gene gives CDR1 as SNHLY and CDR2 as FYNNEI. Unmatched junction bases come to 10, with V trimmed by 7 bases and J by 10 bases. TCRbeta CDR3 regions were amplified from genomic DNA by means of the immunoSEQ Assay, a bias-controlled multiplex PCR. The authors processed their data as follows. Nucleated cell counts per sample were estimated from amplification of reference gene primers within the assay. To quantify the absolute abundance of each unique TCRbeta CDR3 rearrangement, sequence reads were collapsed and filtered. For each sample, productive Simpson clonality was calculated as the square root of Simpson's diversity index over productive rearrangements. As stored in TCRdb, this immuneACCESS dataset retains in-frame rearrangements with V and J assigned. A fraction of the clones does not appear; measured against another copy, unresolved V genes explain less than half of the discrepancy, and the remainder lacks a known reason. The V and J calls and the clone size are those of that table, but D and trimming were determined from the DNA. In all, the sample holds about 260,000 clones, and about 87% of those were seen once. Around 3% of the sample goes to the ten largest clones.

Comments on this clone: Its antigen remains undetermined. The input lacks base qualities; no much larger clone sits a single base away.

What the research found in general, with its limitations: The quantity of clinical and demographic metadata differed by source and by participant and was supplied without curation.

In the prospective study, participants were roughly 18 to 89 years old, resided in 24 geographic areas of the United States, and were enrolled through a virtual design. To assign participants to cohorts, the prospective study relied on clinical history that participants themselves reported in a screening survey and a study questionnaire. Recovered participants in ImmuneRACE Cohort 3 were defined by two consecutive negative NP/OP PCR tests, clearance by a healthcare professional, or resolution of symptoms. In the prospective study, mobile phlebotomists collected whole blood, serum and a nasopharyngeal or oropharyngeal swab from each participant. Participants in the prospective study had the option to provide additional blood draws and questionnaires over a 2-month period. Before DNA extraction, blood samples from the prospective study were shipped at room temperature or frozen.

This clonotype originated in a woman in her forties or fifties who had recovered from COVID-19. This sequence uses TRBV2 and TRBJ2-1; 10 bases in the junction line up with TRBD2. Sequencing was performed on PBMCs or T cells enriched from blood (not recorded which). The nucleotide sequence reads TGTGCCAGCACCCCTAGCGGGAGAGGAAGCGAGCAGTTCTTC. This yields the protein CASTPSGRGSEQFF.